The 15 T cell receptor beta chains given below trace back to one sample, sequenced in a study of graft-versus-host responses after intestinal transplantation. Clones were sequenced by immunoSEQ multiplex PCR, and TCRdb holds only the in-frame ones, with some missing. Here the sample spans over 65,000 clones, roughly 91% being singletons. No antigen has been identified for these receptors. The sample in question was unstimulated CD4+ T cells sorted from spleen or lymph node cells, obtained before intestinal transplant. These receptors originate from a human donor who received an intestinal transplant.

This clone was detected only a few times. This sequence joins TRBV2 and TRBJ1-3; D is ambiguous. Germline V gene data show CDR1 as SNHLY and CDR2 as FYNNEI. The CDR3 length is 15 residues. With 2 bases removed from V and 2 bases from J, the gap between germline ends came to 10 bases. The CDR3 here is CASSESEGTGNTIYF. CDR3 in DNA: TGTGCCAGCAGTGAATCGGAGGGTACTGGAAACACCATATATTTT.

The chain recombines TRBV19 with TRBJ2-7; 7 bases agree with TRBD1. From germline, CDR1 is LNHDA and CDR2 SQIVND (reference sequence). The CDR3 loop spans 15 amino acids. J lost 3 bases, V lost 3 bases, and 8 bases had no gene match. In DNA form, the CDR3 reads TGTGCCAGTAGTATCCGACAGGGTATGGGCTACGAGCAGTACTTC. Protein: CASSIRQGMGYEQYF. Using reference TRBV19 and TRBJ2-7 for the parts outside the CDR3, the full variable domain is DGGITQSPKYLFRKEGQNVTLSCEQNLNHDAMYWYRQDPGQGLRLIYYSQIVNDFQKGDIAEGYSVSREKKESFPLTVTSAQKNPTAFYLCASSIRQGMGYEQYFGPGTRLTVT.

V usage is TRBV5-1 and J usage is TRBJ2-7, with unresolved D. V was pared by 0 bases and J by 0 bases, with 13 bases between. Looked up from germline, CDR1 is SGHRS and CDR2 is YFSETQ. CDR3 length: 16 amino acids. The CDR3 DNA is TGCGCCAGCAGCTTGGACATTCAGGCCCCCTCCTACGAGCAGTACTTC. It specifies CASSLDIQAPSYEQYF.

This chain uses TRBV30 with TRBJ1-6, with TRBD1 as a possible D gene (5 bases). The CDR3 spans 14 residues. The germline V gene encodes CDR1 GTSNPN and CDR2 SVGIG (reference sequence). V gave up 3 bases and J gave up 6 bases, with 12 bases separating them. CDR3 nucleotides: TGTGCCTGGAGGGGGACGGGGGGTAATTCACCCCTCCACTTT. Translation: CAWRGTGGNSPLHF.

J is TRBJ2-1 and V is TRBV7-9; TRBD2 agrees at 8 bases. With V trimmed by 5 bases and J by 4 bases, 19 bases remained unmatched. This CDR3 is 19 amino acids long. The germline CDR1 and CDR2 sequences are SEHNR and FQNEAQ (reference sequence). The CDR3 protein is CASSPRFGGVGGAYNEQFF. CDR3 nucleotide sequence: TGTGCCAGCAGCCCAAGATTCGGGGGGGTAGGAGGGGCATACAATGAGCAGTTCTTC.

The V and J genes are TRBV5-1 and TRBJ2-2, with D maybe TRBD2 (6 bases). The CDR3 loop spans 17 amino acids. Trimming removed 3 bases at V and 0 bases at J, with 15 bases between. The V gene's germline CDR1 is SGHRS and CDR2 YFSETQ. The CDR3 reads CASSSLAVGSNTGELFF. CDR3 coding DNA: TGCGCCAGCAGCTCGTTAGCGGTGGGATCGAACACCGGGGAGCTGTTTTTT. The full variable domain, with the rest looked up from reference TRBV5-1 and TRBJ2-2, is KAGVTQTPRYLIKTRGQQVTLSCSPISGHRSVSWYQQTPGQGLQFLFEYFSETQRNKGNFPGRFSGRQFSNSRSEMNVSTLELGDSALYLCASSSLAVGSNTGELFFGEGSRLTVL.

The chain is built from TRBV9 and TRBJ1-3, with TRBD1 identical over 7 bases. V dropped 4 bases and J dropped 2; count of bases not matched to a gene: 6. This CDR3 is built from 15 residues. CDR1 and CDR2 from the germline V gene are SGDLS and YYNGEE. The CDR3 coding sequence is TGTGCCAGCAGCACTGAGACAGGGACTGGAAACACCATATATTTT. Residues: CASSTETGTGNTIYF.

The chain employs TRBV30 and TRBJ2-4; TRBD1 is a possible D gene (5 bases). The last part of the DNA fits TRBJ2-5 better; the J call may be wrong. In germline, CDR1 is GTSNPN, CDR2 SVGIG (reference sequence). The CDR3 contains 11 residues. The CDR3: CAWRDDRTQYF. DNA for the CDR3: TGTGCCTGGAGGGACGACAGGACCCAGTACTTC.

The chain links TRBV6-5 to TRBJ2-7; 8 nucleotides agree with TRBD2. V lost 5 bases, J lost 6 bases, and 12 bases stayed unmatched. This CDR3 comprises 15 residues. Germline assignment: CDR1 MNHEY and CDR2 SVGAGI. The CDR3 region is CASSASGGLPPEQYF. The CDR3 DNA follows: TGTGCCAGCAGTGCGAGCGGGGGCCTACCACCCGAGCAGTACTTC.

This rearrangement joins TRBV10-2 to TRBJ2-7, with 11 positions matching TRBD1. CDR3 length equals 15 residues. CDR1 is WSHSY, CDR2 SAAADI, per germline. V shed 3 bases, J shed 2 bases, and the junction held 3 bases outside the gene matches. The CDR3 bases are TGCGCCAGCAGTGAAACGGGACAGGGGGCCTACGAGCAGTACTTC. This sequence encodes CASSETGQGAYEQYF.

This chain links TRBV10-2 with TRBJ2-5; 12 nucleotides match TRBD2. CDR1 is WSHSY, CDR2 SAAADI, per germline. The CDR3 runs to 13 residues. V lost 10 bases and J lost 2; bases outside the gene matches: 2. CDR3 DNA sequence: TGCGCCACCGGACTAGCGGGGCAAGAGACCCAGTACTTC. Protein sequence: CATGLAGQETQYF.

This clone turned up a few times. The V gene is TRBV5-1, the J gene TRBJ1-4; D might be TRBD1 (6 bases). Germline V lookup: CDR1 SGHRS, CDR2 YFSETQ. V dropped 0 bases and J dropped 7 bases, with 10 bases sitting between them. The CDR3 length is 14 residues. CDR3 nucleotide sequence: TGCGCCAGCAGCTTGGAACAGGGTGGTGAAAAACTGTTTTTT. This encodes CASSLEQGGEKLFF.

The chain recombines TRBV30 with TRBJ2-1; TRBD2 might be the D (6 bases). The length of the CDR3 is 13 residues. V was shortened by 0 bases and J by 9 bases, with 12 bases between the two germline ends. CDR1 and CDR2 from the germline V gene are GTSNPN and SVGIG (reference sequence). DNA for the CDR3: TGTGCCTGGAGTGTACAGTTGGAGGGTGAGCAGTTCTTC. Translating gives CAWSVQLEGEQFF.

J is TRBJ2-3 and V is TRBV19, with TRBD1 matching over 10 bases. J lost 10 bases, V lost 5 bases, and 15 bases had no gene match. Germline loops: CDR1 LNHDA, CDR2 SQIVND (reference sequence). This CDR3 is built from 16 residues. The CDR3, as DNA: TGTGCCAGTAGTTTTCTAACCGGGACAGGGGTTGAAGCGCAGTATTTT. Protein sequence: CASSFLTGTGVEAQYF. The entire variable domain, with the rest obtained from reference TRBV19 and TRBJ2-3, is as follows: DGGITQSPKYLFRKEGQNVTLSCEQNLNHDAMYWYRQDPGQGLRLIYYSQIVNDFQKGDIAEGYSVSREKKESFPLTVTSAQKNPTAFYLCASSFLTGTGVEAQYFGPGTRLTVL.

The rearrangement joins TRBV19 to TRBJ2-7, with D perhaps matching TRBD1 (5 bases). CDR1 and CDR2 (germline): LNHDA, SQIVND (reference sequence). CDR3 length: 12 amino acids. V was cut by 5 bases and J by 6 bases, with 11 bases left in between. CDR3 region: CASSSRVSEQYF. The CDR3 DNA reads as TGTGCCAGTAGTTCCAGGGTCTCCGAGCAGTACTTC.